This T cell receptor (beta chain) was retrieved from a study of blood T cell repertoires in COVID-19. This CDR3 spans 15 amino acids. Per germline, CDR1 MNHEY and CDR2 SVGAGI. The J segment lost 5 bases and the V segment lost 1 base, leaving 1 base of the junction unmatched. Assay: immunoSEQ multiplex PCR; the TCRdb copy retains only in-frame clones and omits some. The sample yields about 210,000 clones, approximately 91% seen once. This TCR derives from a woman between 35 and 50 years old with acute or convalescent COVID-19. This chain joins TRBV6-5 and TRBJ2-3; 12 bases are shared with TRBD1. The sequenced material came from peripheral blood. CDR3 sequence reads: CASSYWDRGQDTQYF. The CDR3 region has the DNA TGTGCCAGCAGTTACTGGGACAGGGGGCAAGATACGCAGTATTTT.